This T cell receptor beta chain appears in the sequencing data of a study of blood T cells in healthy people across ages. The sample providers were healthy Caucasian people from Russia, aged about 6 to 90. Every sample gave at least 5.5 micrograms of total RNA when it was extracted. In this sample, this clonotype turned up a few times. Its antigen remains unknown. General study points: Older age coincided with a roughly linear decline in TCR beta diversity per million T cells. Researchers said unsorted PBMCs prevented a conclusive naive versus antigen-experienced comparison.

This CDR3 comprises 17 residues. The second PCR ran about 6 to 11 cycles with a sample-barcoded 5' primer and J-beta primers. Via MiXCR, TCRdb re-called the 5' RACE reads, giving one row per CDR3 protein. Found here are roughly 1.7 million distinct CDR3 sequences, around 36% of them singletons; the top ten hold approximately 11%. The V call is TRBV21-1, the J call TRBJ2-1; TRBD2 reflects the table's D call only, with no check against the DNA. TRBV21-1 is shown as a pseudogene. Sequencing was carried out using blood. This TCR came from a woman in her twenties or thirties in good health. The DNA of the CDR3 is TGTGCCAGCAGCAAGGCTGGGGCGGGGAGGGAACCTAACGAGCAGTTCTTC. Protein: CASSKAGAGREPNEQFF.